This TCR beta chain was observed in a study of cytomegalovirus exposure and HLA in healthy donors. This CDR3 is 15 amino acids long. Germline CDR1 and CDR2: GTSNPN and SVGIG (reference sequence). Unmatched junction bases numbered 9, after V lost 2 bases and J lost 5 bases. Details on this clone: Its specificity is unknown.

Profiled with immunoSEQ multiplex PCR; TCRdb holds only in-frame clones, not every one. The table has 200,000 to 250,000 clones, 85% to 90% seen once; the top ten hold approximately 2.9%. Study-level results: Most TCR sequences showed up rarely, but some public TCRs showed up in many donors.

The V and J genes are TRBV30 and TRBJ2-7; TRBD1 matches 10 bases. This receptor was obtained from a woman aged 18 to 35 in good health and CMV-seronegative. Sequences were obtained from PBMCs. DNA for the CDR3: TGTGCCTGGAGTACTCCTGGGACAGGGGCTAACGAGCAGTACTTC. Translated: CAWSTPGTGANEQYF.